The 22 T cell receptor beta chains given below trace back to one sample, sequenced in a study of T cell clones after liver transplantation. TCRdb's table, derived via immunoSEQ multiplex PCR, lists solely in-frame clones and lacks some. The sample shows about 75,000 clones, approximately 80% of them seen only once. Source: CD4+ T cells from blood, taken less than 50 months after liver transplant. These receptors were collected from a human patient who received a liver transplant. T cells may partly derive from the graft donor.

This chain links TRBV15 with TRBJ2-5; weak D call: TRBD1 (5 bases). The germline gives CDR1 LNHNV, CDR2 YYDKDF (reference sequence). CDR3 size: 13 residues. V lost 5 bases, J lost 5 bases, and 12 bases lay in between. CDR3 nucleotide sequence: TGTGCCACCAGCCGAAACAGGTGGGAGACCCAGTACTTC. Amino acids: CATSRNRWETQYF. Full variable domain (remainder filled in from reference TRBV15 and TRBJ2-5): DAMVIQNPRYQVTQFGKPVTLSCSQTLNHNVMYWYQQKSSQAPKLLFHYYDKDFNNEADTPDNFQSRRPNTSFCFLDIRSPGLGDTAMYLCATSRNRWETQYFGPGTRLLVL.

The chain has TRBV6-1 and TRBJ1-5; D is uncertain. V lost 2 bases to trimming and J lost 9 bases, with 11 bases between them. The germline V gene encodes CDR1 MNHNS and CDR2 SASEGT. The CDR3 totals 13 residues. CDR3 in DNA: TGTGCCAGCAGTGAAATGGTAGGGAGGCCCCAGCATTTT. This encodes CASSEMVGRPQHF.

This clone was seen just once. The chain couples TRBV20-1 to TRBJ2-1; no clear D. Germline CDR1 is DFQATT and CDR2 is SNEGSKA (reference sequence). V dropped 1 base and J dropped 5 bases, with 3 bases sitting between them. The CDR3 is 11 amino acids. This chain's CDR3 is CSARANNEQFF. CDR3 nucleotide sequence: TGCAGTGCTAGAGCCAACAATGAGCAGTTCTTC.

The chain couples TRBV7-3 to TRBJ2-2, with D perhaps TRBD2 (7 bases). The V gene's germline CDR1 is SGHTA and CDR2 FQGTGA. The CDR3 length is 15 residues. Trimming shortened V by 4 bases and J by 4 bases, and 13 bases separated the two germline ends. The CDR3 reads CASSSGGPGTGELFF. CDR3 bases: TGTGCCAGCAGCTCCGGGGGGCCGGGCACCGGGGAGCTGTTTTTT.

The rearrangement links TRBV21-1 to TRBJ1-5. TRBV21-1 constitutes a pseudogene. This CDR3 has 12 amino acids. DNA of the CDR3: TGTGCCAGCAGCAAACAGGGAGGGCCCCAGCATTTT. Translated: CASSKQGGPQHF.

This chain uses TRBV7-9 with TRBJ1-3; no clear D. Germline loops: CDR1 SEHNR, CDR2 FQNEAQ (reference sequence). The CDR3 length is 13 residues. V was trimmed by 5 bases and J by 1 base, leaving 6 bases between them. The CDR3: CASSTSSGNTIYF. The CDR3 DNA is TGTGCCAGCAGCACTTCATCTGGAAACACCATATATTTT.

V gene TRBV14 combines with J gene TRBJ2-1; TRBD2 agrees at 9 bases. With 4 bases clipped from V and 6 bases from J, the junction kept 4 bases outside the gene matches. CDR1 and CDR2 (germline): SGHDN, FVKESK. This CDR3 comprises 14 residues. The CDR3 here is CASSLVAGANEQFF. Here the CDR3 DNA reads TGTGCCAGCAGCCTGGTAGCGGGAGCCAATGAGCAGTTCTTC. The whole variable domain, filled in from reference TRBV14 and TRBJ2-1, reads EAGVTQFPSHSVIEKGQTVTLRCDPISGHDNLYWYRRVMGKEIKFLLHFVKESKQDESGMPNNRFLAERTGGTYSTLKVQPAELEDSGVYFCASSLVAGANEQFFGPGTRLTVL.

V is TRBV4-3 and J is TRBJ2-2, with D unresolved. V was cut by 1 base and J by 2 bases, with 11 bases left in between. The CDR3 extends over 16 amino acids. Germline V gives CDR1 LGHNA, CDR2 YSLEER. The CDR3 spells CASSQGALINTGELFF. In nucleotides, the CDR3 is TGCGCCAGCAGCCAAGGCGCGCTTATCAACACCGGGGAGCTGTTTTTT.

This chain joins TRBV19 and TRBJ2-2; D not resolved. This CDR3 has 14 residues. Germline loops: CDR1 LNHDA, CDR2 SQIVND (reference sequence). Trimming left V 1 base short and J 6 bases short, with 9 bases between. In DNA form, the CDR3 reads TGTGCCAGTAGTATAGCCACAAGGGCCGGGGAGCTGTTTTTT. Protein product: CASSIATRAGELFF. Supplemented by reference TRBV19 and TRBJ2-2, the full variable domain reads DGGITQSPKYLFRKEGQNVTLSCEQNLNHDAMYWYRQDPGQGLRLIYYSQIVNDFQKGDIAEGYSVSREKKESFPLTVTSAQKNPTAFYLCASSIATRAGELFFGEGSRLTVL.

A remark on this clone: Other nucleotide sequences from this sample produce the same CDR3. The chain employs TRBV6-1 and TRBJ1-5; D is ambiguous. V lost 3 bases to trimming and J lost 7 bases, with 7 bases between them. Germline CDR1 MNHNS, CDR2 SASEGT. CDR3 length equals 12 residues. CDR3 sequence reads: CASSDPRQPQHF. CDR3 bases: TGTGCCAGCAGTGACCCCCGGCAGCCCCAGCATTTT.

The rearrangement uses TRBV5-1 and TRBJ2-3; 12 positions match TRBD2. Trimming removed 4 bases from V and 0 bases from J; junction bases left unmatched: 3. The CDR3 loop spans 16 amino acids. CDR1 SGHRS and CDR2 YFSETQ come from the germline V gene. The CDR3 DNA follows: TGCGCCAGCAGCACTAGCGGGGGGCCCAGCACAGATACGCAGTATTTT. Translated: CASSTSGGPSTDTQYF.

V usage is TRBV28 and J usage is TRBJ1-1, with D possibly being TRBD1 (5 bases). V gave up 6 bases and J gave up 6 bases, with 20 bases separating them. The germline CDR1 and CDR2 sequences are MDHEN and SYDVKM. The CDR3 spans 15 residues. CDR3: CASRSYDSAGPEAFF. CDR3 coding DNA: TGTGCCAGCAGGTCCTATGACAGCGCCGGGCCTGAAGCTTTCTTT. Full variable domain (outside the CDR3, taken from reference TRBV28 and TRBJ1-1): DVKVTQSSRYLVKRTGEKVFLECVQDMDHENMFWYRQDPGLGLRLIYFSYDVKMKEKGDIPEGYSVSREKKERFSLILESASTNQTSMYLCASRSYDSAGPEAFFGQGTRLTVV.

This clone turned up a few times. The J gene is TRBJ1-2, the V gene TRBV12-5; D gene ambiguous. Per the germline V gene, CDR1 is LGHNT and CDR2 is FRNRAP. The CDR3 covers 13 residues. Trimming left V 1 base short and J 6 bases short, with 9 bases between. The CDR3 spells CASGLALGDGYTF. CDR3 in DNA: TGTGCTAGTGGTTTGGCCTTAGGCGATGGCTACACCTTC.

The gene calls are TRBV11-2 and TRBJ1-2, with 11 bases fitting TRBD1. The trim removed 5 bases at V and 8 bases at J, leaving 10 bases unmatched. Germline lookup yields CDR1 SGHAT and CDR2 FQNNGV. This CDR3 is 15 amino acids long. CDR3 amino acids: CASSRGARTGGGYTF. CDR3 DNA sequence: TGTGCCAGCAGCCGTGGAGCCCGGACAGGGGGCGGCTACACCTTC.

DNA for the CDR3: TGTGCCAGCAGCTTAGAGGTAGTATCCGAGGAGCAGTACTTC. It is translated as CASSLEVVSEEQYF. The chain links TRBV7-2 to TRBJ2-7, with unresolved D. Trimming stripped 1 base from V and 7 bases from J, with 14 bases between. CDR1 is SGHTA and CDR2 is FQGNSA in the germline V gene. This CDR3 is built from 14 residues.

This chain links TRBV9 with TRBJ2-3, with D possibly being TRBD1 or TRBD2 (6 bases each). Per the germline V gene, CDR1 is SGDLS and CDR2 is YYNGEE. Trimming took 3 bases from V and 4 from J, leaving 15 bases between them. The length of the CDR3 is 15 residues. DNA for the CDR3: TGTGCCAGCAGCGCGGGGGCCCGACCGTCAGATACGCAGTATTTT. Its translation: CASSAGARPSDTQYF. The full variable domain, its missing parts supplied by reference TRBV9 and TRBJ2-3, is DSGVTQTPKHLITATGQRVTLRCSPRSGDLSVYWYQQSLDQGLQFLIQYYNGEERAKGNILERFSAQQFPDLHSELNLSSLELGDSALYFCASSAGARPSDTQYFGPGTRLTVL.

The V call is TRBV19, the J call TRBJ2-3, with TRBD1 matching 7 bases. The CDR3 spans 13 residues. Germline V gives CDR1 LNHDA, CDR2 SQIVND (reference sequence). Trimming at V came to 5 bases and at J to 8 bases, leaving 7 bases not matched to a gene. CDR3 sequence: CASSDRVFATQYF. Here the CDR3 DNA reads TGTGCCAGTAGTGACAGGGTGTTCGCTACGCAGTATTTT.

This chain uses TRBV5-1 with TRBJ1-6; D uncertain. Trimming removed 4 bases at V and 6 bases at J, with 8 bases between. CDR1 SGHRS and CDR2 YFSETQ come from the germline V gene. There are 13 residues in the CDR3. DNA for the CDR3: TGCGCCAGCAGCCTAGGAGTTAATTCACCCCTCCACTTT. It yields the protein CASSLGVNSPLHF.

The V and J genes are TRBV11-3 and TRBJ2-2, with D possibly being TRBD1 (6 bases). The CDR3 has 17 amino acids. The ends were cut back, 0 bases at V and 6 bases at J, with 17 bases in the middle. CDR1 is SGHNT and CDR2 is YENEEA in the germline V gene. CDR3 sequence: CASSLDLVGAPSGELFF. CDR3 DNA sequence: TGTGCCAGCAGCTTAGATTTAGTGGGGGCGCCGTCCGGGGAGCTGTTTTTT.

The chain carries TRBV14 and TRBJ2-7; 7 bases align to TRBD2. Looked up from germline, CDR1 is SGHDN and CDR2 is FVKESK. CDR3 length equals 15 residues. V was pared by 3 bases and J by 0 bases, with 5 bases of the junction left unmatched. CDR3 amino acids: CASSQWRGYSYEQYF. CDR3 sequence (DNA): TGTGCCAGCAGCCAGTGGCGGGGGTACTCCTACGAGCAGTACTTC.

The chain has TRBV7-2 and TRBJ2-5, with D maybe TRBD2 (7 bases). Trimming left V 4 bases short and J 3 bases short, with 12 bases between. Per germline, CDR1 SGHTA and CDR2 FQGNSA. The CDR3 loop spans 14 amino acids. The CDR3, as DNA: TGTGCCAGCAGCTACCTAGGGGGGGAAGAGACCCAGTACTTC. Translated, it gives CASSYLGGEETQYF.

The J gene is TRBJ1-4, the V gene TRBV7-2; D is unclear. The germline V gene has CDR1 SGHTA and CDR2 FQGNSA. The V end was cut by 1 base, the J end by 6 bases, with 6 bases between. The CDR3 extends over 13 amino acids. CDR3 residues: CASSLDADEKLFF. In nucleotides, the CDR3 is TGTGCCAGCAGCTTAGATGCAGATGAAAAACTGTTTTTT.